This T cell receptor (beta chain) was observed in a study of cytomegalovirus exposure and HLA in healthy donors. Study-level findings and limits: In a later analysis, at a false discovery rate of 0.05, 15,000 to 20,000 TCR beta sequences were associated with HLA alleles. V- and J-gene trimming of TCR beta was linked (in a later analysis) to a missense DCLRE1C variant. Data from an earlier analysis indicated that most TCR beta V segments were productive either about 90% or about 30% of the time.

Note on this clone: The antigen remains unidentified.

The PCR used 60 Vbeta and 13 Jbeta primers. Measured with immunoSEQ multiplex PCR; TCRdb has only the in-frame clones, and not every one. Counted here are around 140,000 clones, roughly 79% occurring once; the ten biggest clones make up 1.1% to 1.5%. This sequence was found in a woman aged 40 to 50 in good health and CMV-seronegative. The sample comprised PBMCs.

CDR3: CASSLTGISTGELFF. The CDR3 coding sequence is TGTGCCAGCAGCCTAACGGGGATCTCCACCGGGGAGCTGTTTTTT. This chain links TRBV7-2 with TRBJ2-2, with D possibly matching TRBD2 (5 bases). Trimming removed 5 bases at V and 4 bases at J, with 14 bases between. The CDR3 runs to 15 residues. Germline V lookup: CDR1 SGHTA, CDR2 FQGNSA. Complete variable domain (other parts from reference TRBV7-2 and TRBJ2-2): GAGVSQSPSNKVTEKGKDVELRCDPISGHTALYWYRQSLGQGLEFLIYFQGNSAPDKSGLPSDRFSAERTGGSVSTLTIQRTQQEDSAVYLCASSLTGISTGELFFGEGSRLTVL.